One and the same sample provided the 30 T cell receptor beta chains below, sequenced in a study of T cell changes during pregnancy in multiple sclerosis. Only in-frame clones appear in the TCRdb table, and some are missing; sequencing was by immunoSEQ multiplex PCR. In the table there are tens of thousands of clones, about 92% of which are singletons. The sample consisted of peripheral blood, taken in the third trimester of pregnancy. The receptors originated from a female donor in good health, enrolled as a control in a pregnancy study.

The V call is TRBV7-6, the J call TRBJ1-6, with 8 nucleotides matching TRBD1. The germline V gene has CDR1 SGHVS and CDR2 FNYEAQ. The CDR3 is 18 amino acids. J lost 4 bases, V lost 5 bases, and 13 bases had no gene match. The CDR3: CASSPDRVGPAYNSPLHF. In DNA, the CDR3 is TGTGCCAGCAGCCCGGACAGGGTCGGCCCGGCATATAATTCACCCCTCCACTTT.

This chain joins TRBV6-5 and TRBJ1-5, with D possibly being TRBD1 (5 bases). CDR1 is MNHEY, CDR2 SVGAGI, per germline. Trimming pared 0 bases from V and 7 bases from J, leaving 10 bases between. This CDR3 region has 14 residues. CDR3 nucleotides: TGTGCCAGCAGTTACTCTGGAGGGGCCCAGCCCCAGCATTTT. Its protein product is CASSYSGGAQPQHF.

The V gene is TRBV30, the J gene TRBJ1-3; D gene uncertain. V gave up 5 bases and J gave up 5 bases, with 16 bases separating them. Per the germline V gene, CDR1 is GTSNPN and CDR2 is SVGIG (reference sequence). The CDR3 has 14 residues. CDR3 coding DNA: TGTGCCTGGGGAGGGCTGACAAGCAGAAACACCATATATTTT. This translates into CAWGGLTSRNTIYF.

The J gene is TRBJ2-5, the V gene TRBV5-1; no definite D call. CDR1 is SGHRS and CDR2 is YFSETQ in the germline V gene. CDR3 size: 12 residues. V was shortened by 4 bases and J by 2 bases, with 6 bases between the two germline ends. CDR3 sequence: CASSLKQETQYF. As DNA, the CDR3 is TGCGCCAGCAGCCTAAAACAAGAGACCCAGTACTTC.

The chain links TRBV5-1 to TRBJ1-1; maybe TRBD1 (5 bases). With 1 base removed from V and 5 bases from J, the gap between germline ends came to 15 bases. The CDR3 is 15 amino acids. Germline V lookup: CDR1 SGHRS, CDR2 YFSETQ. CDR3 coding DNA: TGCGCCAGCAGCTTGAAAGCAGGGCCGAGGACTGAAGCTTTCTTT. Translating it yields CASSLKAGPRTEAFF.

The V and J genes are TRBV5-4 and TRBJ2-3; TRBD1 agrees at 11 bases. Germline values: CDR1 SGHNT, CDR2 YYREEE (reference sequence). Losses at the gene ends were 4 bases for V and 0 bases for J; bases not matched to a gene: 7. This CDR3 is built from 17 residues. CDR3 bases: TGTGCCAGCAGCCAAGCCGGGACAGGGGGAAGCACAGATACGCAGTATTTT. This encodes CASSQAGTGGSTDTQYF.

The chain has TRBV4-1 and TRBJ2-7; 10 positions agree with TRBD1. CDR3 length equals 15 residues. Germline V gene sequence: CDR1 MGHRA, CDR2 YSYEKL. Trimming at V came to 8 bases and at J to 3 bases, leaving 10 bases not matched to a gene. CDR3 residues: CASHQTGTGDYEQYF. The CDR3 DNA is TGCGCCAGCCACCAAACCGGGACAGGGGACTACGAGCAGTACTTC.

This clone has just one count. V is TRBV19 and J is TRBJ1-5, with D uncertain. The CDR3 runs to 14 residues. The V and J ends lost 4 bases and 4 bases respectively, with 11 bases between them. Germline V lookup: CDR1 LNHDA, CDR2 SQIVND (reference sequence). The CDR3 nucleotides read TGTGCCAGTAGTAGTAGAAGTTGGAATCAGCCCCAGCATTTT. Translated: CASSSRSWNQPQHF.

The V gene is TRBV6-1, the J gene TRBJ2-3; the match to TRBD2 covers 8 bases. Germline V gene data show CDR1 as MNHNS and CDR2 as SASEGT. CDR3 size: 19 residues. Germline trimming cut 4 bases from V and 0 bases from J; bases unmatched to any gene: 15. CDR3 sequence: CASSGRAGGPRSSTDTQYF. The CDR3 DNA sequence: TGTGCCAGCAGTGGAAGGGCGGGAGGACCTCGCTCTAGCACAGATACGCAGTATTTT.

This clone has only a few counts. V gene TRBV2 combines with J gene TRBJ1-1, with no clear D. CDR1 and CDR2 (germline): SNHLY, FYNNEI. This CDR3 has 15 residues. V was pared by 4 bases and J by 5 bases, with 17 bases between. CDR3 coding DNA: TGTGCCAGCAGTGTCCCTCCGGGGTTGAGAACTGAAGCTTTCTTT. It encodes CASSVPPGLRTEAFF.

V usage is TRBV23-1 and J usage is TRBJ2-5; D perhaps matches TRBD1 (6 bases). TRBV23-1 is an ORF; its function is uncertain. The CDR3 totals 15 residues. V was pared by 4 bases and J by 3 bases, with 15 bases between. This CDR3 reads CASSPQTGDEETQYF. DNA of the CDR3: TGCGCCAGCAGTCCCCAGACAGGAGACGAAGAGACCCAGTACTTC.

The gene calls are TRBV5-8 and TRBJ2-7; 10 nucleotides agree with TRBD2. The CDR3 runs 13 residues. Trimming removed 0 bases from V and 6 bases from J; junction bases left unmatched: 0. The germline gives CDR1 SGHTS, CDR2 YDEGEE. CDR3 DNA: TGTGCCAGCAGCTTGGGACTAGCGGGCGAGCAGTACTTC. This sequence encodes CASSLGLAGEQYF.

The genes are TRBV5-4 and TRBJ2-1, with unresolved D. This CDR3 has 12 residues. From germline, CDR1 is SGHNT and CDR2 YYREEE (reference sequence). Trimming stripped 5 bases from V and 5 bases from J, with 8 bases between. This chain's CDR3 is CASSQNNNEQFF. The CDR3 DNA is TGTGCCAGCAGTCAGAACAACAATGAGCAGTTCTTC.

CDR3 sequence (DNA): TGTGCCAGCGGGGGGAACAGGGGTCTTGCCTACGAGCAGTACTTC. The encoded protein is CASGGNRGLAYEQYF. V usage is TRBV27 and J usage is TRBJ2-7; D might be TRBD1 (7 bases). Germline-derived CDR1 and CDR2 are MNHEY and SMNVEV (reference sequence). This CDR3 is built from 15 residues. V dropped 8 bases and J dropped 2 bases, with 19 bases sitting between them.

In DNA form, the CDR3 reads TGTGCCAGCAGTGCCCTAGATACGCAGTATTTT. Its translation: CASSALDTQYF. The chain uses TRBV25-1 and TRBJ2-3; D unresolved. The V gene lost 4 bases and the J gene lost 5 bases, with 4 bases spanning the gap. CDR3 size: 11 residues. Germline values: CDR1 MGHDK, CDR2 SYGVNS.

This clone has a single count. J is TRBJ1-2 and V is TRBV15, with D uncertain. This CDR3 comprises 14 residues. CDR1 is LNHNV and CDR2 is YYDKDF in the germline V gene (reference sequence). V dropped 0 bases and J dropped 6 bases, with 11 bases sitting between them. CDR3 DNA sequence: TGTGCCACCAGCAGAGATGGAGGGTGGGATGGCTACACCTTC. Protein product: CATSRDGGWDGYTF. The full variable domain, in which reference TRBV15 and TRBJ1-2 provide the parts outside the CDR3, is DAMVIQNPRYQVTQFGKPVTLSCSQTLNHNVMYWYQQKSSQAPKLLFHYYDKDFNNEADTPDNFQSRRPNTSFCFLDIRSPGLGDTAMYLCATSRDGGWDGYTFGSGTRLTVV.

J is TRBJ2-5 and V is TRBV16; D gene ambiguous. This CDR3 is built from 15 residues. Trimming stripped 0 bases from V and 5 bases from J, with 13 bases between. Germline-derived CDR1 and CDR2 are KGHSY and FQNENV. The CDR3 region is CASSQSTPGWETQYF. In DNA, the CDR3 is TGTGCCAGCAGCCAATCAACTCCAGGTTGGGAGACCCAGTACTTC. The entire variable domain, with the rest obtained from reference TRBV16 and TRBJ2-5, is as follows: GEEVAQTPKHLVRGEGQKAKLYCAPIKGHSYVFWYQQVLKNEFKFLISFQNENVFDETGMPKERFSAKCLPNSPCSLEIQATKLEDSAVYFCASSQSTPGWETQYFGPGTRLLVL.

The V call is TRBV2, the J call TRBJ2-1; 7 bases are shared with TRBD2. The CDR3 runs 16 residues. Trimming at V came to 4 bases and at J to 2 bases, leaving 8 bases not matched to a gene. Germline CDR1 reads SNHLY; CDR2 reads FYNNEI. CDR3 coding DNA: TGTGCCAGCAGTGGGGCTCATACTAGCGCCTACAATGAGCAGTTCTTC. It translates to CASSGAHTSAYNEQFF.

This clone was seen only a few times. V is TRBV28 and J is TRBJ1-6; D remains ambiguous. V lost 0 bases to trimming and J lost 7 bases, with 13 bases between them. The CDR3 spans 16 residues. Germline CDR1 MDHEN, CDR2 SYDVKM. In nucleotides, the CDR3 is TGTGCCAGCAGTTTATGGATAGCGGTGGCCAATTCACCCCTCCACTTT. This codes for CASSLWIAVANSPLHF.

This clone was picked up a small number of times. CDR3: CASSTTGSTEAFF. The CDR3 region has the DNA TGTGCCAGTAGTACCACCGGGAGCACTGAAGCTTTCTTT. The chain couples TRBV19 to TRBJ1-1; D not certain. The ends were cut back, 4 bases at V and 4 bases at J, with 10 bases in the middle. CDR1 and CDR2 from the germline V gene are LNHDA and SQIVND (reference sequence). The CDR3 totals 13 residues.

This clone was counted a single time. The CDR3 DNA follows: TGTGCCAGCAGTTCCCCGCGGACAGCGAACACCGGGGAGCTGTTTTTT. As protein: CASSSPRTANTGELFF. This chain links TRBV5-4 with TRBJ2-2, with a possible D match to TRBD1 (6 bases). V gave up 5 bases and J gave up 0 bases, with 14 bases separating them. Germline CDR1 reads SGHNT; CDR2 reads YYREEE (reference sequence). The CDR3 is 16 amino acids.

V and J are TRBV15 and TRBJ2-7, with 7 bases lining up with TRBD2. The CDR3 extends over 16 amino acids. V shed 0 bases and J 1 base; nucleotides not matched to a gene: 6. Germline CDR1 LNHNV, CDR2 YYDKDF (reference sequence). The DNA of the CDR3 is TGTGCCACCAGCAGAGATCTGAGCGGGGTGTCCTACGAGCAGTACTTC. Amino acid sequence: CATSRDLSGVSYEQYF.

The rearrangement joins TRBV27 to TRBJ2-1; no clear D gene. Trimming stripped 2 bases from V and 0 bases from J, with 8 bases between. Germline V CDR1 and CDR2: MNHEY, SMNVEV (reference sequence). CDR3 length: 15 amino acids. CDR3 sequence (DNA): TGTGCCAGCAGTTTAGTGCTCAGCTCCTACAATGAGCAGTTCTTC. As protein: CASSLVLSSYNEQFF.

This clone came up once. The chain combines TRBV5-6 with TRBJ2-1, with 8 positions matching TRBD2. V dropped 4 bases and J dropped 3; count of bases not matched to a gene: 3. This CDR3 has 14 amino acids. CDR1 SGHDT and CDR2 YYEEEE come from the germline V gene. The CDR3 coding sequence is TGTGCCAGCAGCCGCGGGGGGCACTACAATGAGCAGTTCTTC. Translation gives CASSRGGHYNEQFF.

This clone was observed a handful of times. This chain joins TRBV14 and TRBJ2-3; D may be TRBD2 (6 bases). Per germline, CDR1 SGHDN and CDR2 FVKESK. This CDR3 region has 12 residues. V was pared by 4 bases and J by 6 bases, with 8 bases between. The CDR3 nucleotides are TGTGCCAGCAGCCTCCGGGGGGATACGCAGTATTTT. It is translated as CASSLRGDTQYF.

This chain joins TRBV30 and TRBJ2-5; possible D gene TRBD2, 5 bases. Trimming removed 0 bases at V and 5 bases at J, with 13 bases between. This CDR3 is built from 14 residues. CDR1 is GTSNPN, CDR2 SVGIG, per germline (reference sequence). CDR3 region: CAWSVGRRAETQYF. The CDR3 nucleotides read TGTGCCTGGAGTGTCGGTCGGCGGGCCGAGACCCAGTACTTC. Based on the CDR3 plus reference TRBV30 and TRBJ2-5, the full variable domain is SQTIHQWPATLVQPVGSPLSLECTVEGTSNPNLYWYRQAAGRGLQLLFYSVGIGQISSEVPQNLSASRPQDRQFILSSKKLLLSDSGFYLCAWSVGRRAETQYFGPGTRLLVL.

The count of this clone is one. The V and J genes are TRBV6-1 and TRBJ2-3; TRBD2 agrees at 10 bases. This CDR3 has 17 amino acids. With V trimmed by 2 bases and J by 4 bases, 9 bases remained unmatched. Germline V CDR1 and CDR2: MNHNS, SASEGT. CDR3 bases: TGTGCCAGCAGTGAAAGGCTAGCGGGAGAGGTAGCAGATACGCAGTATTTT. Protein sequence: CASSERLAGEVADTQYF.

In this sample, this clone turned up once. The chain carries TRBV18 and TRBJ2-1, with 8 bases matching TRBD2. This CDR3 is built from 16 residues. Looked up from germline, CDR1 is KGHSH and CDR2 is LQKENI. Losses at the gene ends were 3 bases for V and 6 bases for J; bases not matched to a gene: 10. CDR3 coding DNA: TGTGCCAGCTCACCGCAGCCGGGACTAGGGGGCAATGAGCAGTTCTTC. It specifies CASSPQPGLGGNEQFF.

This chain uses TRBV7-6 with TRBJ2-1, with a tentative D call TRBD1 (6 bases). The germline V and J ends were trimmed by 6 bases and 8 bases, with 14 bases remaining between them. The V gene's germline CDR1 is SGHVS and CDR2 FNYEAQ. This CDR3 is 13 amino acids long. The CDR3 loop reads CASSQGGVDEQFF. In nucleotides, the CDR3 is TGTGCCAGCAGTCAAGGGGGAGTAGATGAGCAGTTCTTC.

The sample holds a few counts of this clone. The chain combines TRBV27 with TRBJ1-1, with D tentatively TRBD1 (5 bases). Deletions cut 4 bases from V and 3 bases from J, with 12 bases between. The V gene's germline CDR1 is MNHEY and CDR2 SMNVEV (reference sequence). CDR3 size: 14 residues. CDR3 sequence reads: CASSSWVGHTEAFF. The CDR3 nucleotides are TGTGCCAGCAGTTCCTGGGTGGGGCACACTGAAGCTTTCTTT.